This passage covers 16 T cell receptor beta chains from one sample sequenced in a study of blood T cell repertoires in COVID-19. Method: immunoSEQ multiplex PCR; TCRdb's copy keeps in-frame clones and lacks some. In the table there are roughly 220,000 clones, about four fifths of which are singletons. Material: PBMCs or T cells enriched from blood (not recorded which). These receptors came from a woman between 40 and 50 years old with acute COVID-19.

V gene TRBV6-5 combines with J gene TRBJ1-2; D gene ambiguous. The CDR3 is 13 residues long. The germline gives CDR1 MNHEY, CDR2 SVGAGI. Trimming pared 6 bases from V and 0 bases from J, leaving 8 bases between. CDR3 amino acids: CASRVSANYGYTF. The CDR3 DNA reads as TGTGCCAGCAGGGTATCAGCTAACTATGGCTACACCTTC.

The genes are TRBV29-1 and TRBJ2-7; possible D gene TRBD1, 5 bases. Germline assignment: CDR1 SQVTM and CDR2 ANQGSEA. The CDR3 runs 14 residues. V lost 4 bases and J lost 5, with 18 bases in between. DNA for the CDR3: TGCAGCGTTGTAGGGGCGCGAGCCTCTCACGAGCAGTACTTC. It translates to CSVVGARASHEQYF.

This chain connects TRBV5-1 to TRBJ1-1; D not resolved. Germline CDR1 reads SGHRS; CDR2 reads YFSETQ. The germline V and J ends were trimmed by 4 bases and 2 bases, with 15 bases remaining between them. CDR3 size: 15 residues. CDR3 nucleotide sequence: TGCGCCAGCAGCCTAGAAGGTCCAGAAAACACTGAAGCTTTCTTT. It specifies CASSLEGPENTEAFF.

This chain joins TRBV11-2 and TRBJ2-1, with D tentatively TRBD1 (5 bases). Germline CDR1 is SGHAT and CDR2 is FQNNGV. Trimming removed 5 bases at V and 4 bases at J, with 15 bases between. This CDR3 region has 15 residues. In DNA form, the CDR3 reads TGTGCCAGCAGCCCCCCAGGACAAGCGTACAATGAGCAGTTCTTC. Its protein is CASSPPGQAYNEQFF.

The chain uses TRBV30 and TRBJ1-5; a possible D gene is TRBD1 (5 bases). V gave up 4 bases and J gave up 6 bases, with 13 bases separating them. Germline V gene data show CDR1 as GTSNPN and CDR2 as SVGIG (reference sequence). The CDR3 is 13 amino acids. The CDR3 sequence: CAWNRGFFQPQHF. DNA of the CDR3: TGTGCCTGGAATAGGGGTTTCTTTCAGCCCCAGCATTTT. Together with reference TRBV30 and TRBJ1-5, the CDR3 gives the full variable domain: SQTIHQWPATLVQPVGSPLSLECTVEGTSNPNLYWYRQAAGRGLQLLFYSVGIGQISSEVPQNLSASRPQDRQFILSSKKLLLSDSGFYLCAWNRGFFQPQHFGDGTRLSIL.

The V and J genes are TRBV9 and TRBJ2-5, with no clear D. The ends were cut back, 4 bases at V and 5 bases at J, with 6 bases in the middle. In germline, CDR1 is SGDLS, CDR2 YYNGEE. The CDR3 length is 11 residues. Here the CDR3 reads CASSILETQYF. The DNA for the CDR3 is TGTGCCAGCAGCATTCTTGAGACCCAGTACTTC.

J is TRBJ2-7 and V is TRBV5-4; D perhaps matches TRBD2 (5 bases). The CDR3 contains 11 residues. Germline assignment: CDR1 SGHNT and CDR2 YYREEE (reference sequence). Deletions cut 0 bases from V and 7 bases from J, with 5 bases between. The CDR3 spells CASSLEREQYF. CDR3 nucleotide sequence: TGTGCCAGCAGCTTGGAGCGGGAGCAGTACTTC.

The CDR3 here is CASFDRQGAGEAFF. The CDR3 DNA is TGTGCCAGTTTTGATCGTCAGGGGGCTGGTGAAGCTTTCTTT. The chain combines TRBV19 with TRBJ1-1, with 8 positions matching TRBD1. The germline CDR1 and CDR2 sequences are LNHDA and SQIVND (reference sequence). With V trimmed by 8 bases and J by 7 bases, 12 bases remained unmatched. CDR3 length: 14 residues.

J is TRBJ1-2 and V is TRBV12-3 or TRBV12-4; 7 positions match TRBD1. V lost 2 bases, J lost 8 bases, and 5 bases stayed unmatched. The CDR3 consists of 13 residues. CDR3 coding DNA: TGTGCCAGCAGTTTATGGGACAGCGGCGGCTACACCTTC. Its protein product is CASSLWDSGGYTF.

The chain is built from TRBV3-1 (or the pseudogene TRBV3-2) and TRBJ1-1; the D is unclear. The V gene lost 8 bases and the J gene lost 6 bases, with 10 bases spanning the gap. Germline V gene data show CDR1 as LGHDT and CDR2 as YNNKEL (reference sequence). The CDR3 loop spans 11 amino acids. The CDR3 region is CASRLLAEAFF. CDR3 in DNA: TGTGCCAGCCGGTTACTCGCTGAAGCTTTCTTT.

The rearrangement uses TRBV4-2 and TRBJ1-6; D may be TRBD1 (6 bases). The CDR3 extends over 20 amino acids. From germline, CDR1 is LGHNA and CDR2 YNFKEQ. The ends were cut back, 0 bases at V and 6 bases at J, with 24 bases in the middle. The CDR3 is CASSQENRVPVKISNSPLHF. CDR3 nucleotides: TGTGCCAGCAGCCAAGAAAACAGGGTCCCCGTTAAGATTTCTAATTCACCCCTCCACTTT.

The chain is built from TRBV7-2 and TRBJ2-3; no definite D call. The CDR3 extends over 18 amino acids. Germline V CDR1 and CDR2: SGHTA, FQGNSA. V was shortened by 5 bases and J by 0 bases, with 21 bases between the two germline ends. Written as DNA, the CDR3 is TGTGCCAGCAGCCCGCGAGATCCCTTTCGCCCAAGCACAGATACGCAGTATTTT. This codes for CASSPRDPFRPSTDTQYF.

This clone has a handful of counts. The CDR3 nucleotides are TGTGCCAGCAGCCCTACAGGATATGGGTCCCTGAGATACACCTTC. It codes for CASSPTGYGSLRYTF. The chain employs TRBV27 and TRBJ1-2; D might be TRBD1 (5 bases). The germline V and J ends were trimmed by 6 bases and 11 bases, with 25 bases remaining between them. The CDR3 length is 15 residues. CDR1 and CDR2 (germline): MNHEY, SMNVEV (reference sequence).

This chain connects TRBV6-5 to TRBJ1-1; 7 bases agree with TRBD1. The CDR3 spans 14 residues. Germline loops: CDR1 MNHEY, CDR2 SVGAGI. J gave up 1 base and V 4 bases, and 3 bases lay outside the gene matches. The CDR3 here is CASSSRTGNTEAFF. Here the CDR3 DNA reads TGTGCCAGCAGTTCCCGGACAGGGAACACTGAAGCTTTCTTT.

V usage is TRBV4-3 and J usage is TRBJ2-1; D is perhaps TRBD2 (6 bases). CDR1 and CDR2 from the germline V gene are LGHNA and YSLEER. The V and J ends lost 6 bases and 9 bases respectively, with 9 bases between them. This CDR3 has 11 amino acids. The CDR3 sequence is CASSTGGEQFF. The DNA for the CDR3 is TGCGCCAGCAGTACCGGGGGTGAGCAGTTCTTC.

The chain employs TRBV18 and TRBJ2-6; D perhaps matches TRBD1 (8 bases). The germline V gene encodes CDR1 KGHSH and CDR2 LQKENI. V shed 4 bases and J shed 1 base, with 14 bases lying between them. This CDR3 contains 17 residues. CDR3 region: CASSLGQGLSGANVLTF. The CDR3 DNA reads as TGTGCCAGCTCACTTGGACAGGGACTATCTGGGGCCAACGTCCTGACTTTC. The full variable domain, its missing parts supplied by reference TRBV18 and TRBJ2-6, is NAGVMQNPRHLVRRRGQEARLRCSPMKGHSHVYWYRQLPEEGLKFMVYLQKENIIDESGMPKERFSAEFPKEGPSILRIQQVVRGDSAAYFCASSLGQGLSGANVLTFGAGSRLTVL.